The 30 T cell receptor beta chains below all came from one sample that was sequenced in a study of blood T cell repertoires in COVID-19. Using immunoSEQ multiplex PCR, the repertoire was profiled, and TCRdb retains in-frame clones only, with some absent. Of around 23,000 clones listed, 72% were seen once; the top ten hold approximately 40%. The sample comprised peripheral blood. These receptors were obtained from a woman of 80 years or more with acute or convalescent COVID-19.

The V and J genes are TRBV9 and TRBJ2-1; D perhaps matches TRBD2 (5 bases). With 0 bases removed from V and 7 bases from J, the gap between germline ends came to 14 bases. The CDR3 sequence is 15 residues long. Germline CDR1 and CDR2: SGDLS and YYNGEE. CDR3 coding DNA: TGTGCCAGCAGCGTAGCTGTCGCTAGCAGGAATGAGCAGTTCTTC. This translates into CASSVAVASRNEQFF.

There are a few counts of this clone. The rearrangement links TRBV6-6 to TRBJ2-1; 9 bases align to TRBD2. Losses at the gene ends were 5 bases for V and 0 bases for J; bases not matched to a gene: 23. The germline gives CDR1 MNHNY, CDR2 SVGAGI (reference sequence). The CDR3 runs to 22 residues. The CDR3: CASSPHPLRGAGGFFSYNEQFF. The DNA for the CDR3 is TGTGCCAGCAGTCCGCACCCTCTTCGGGGAGCGGGAGGCTTTTTCTCCTACAATGAGCAGTTCTTC.

J is TRBJ2-5 and V is TRBV2; D is uncertain. CDR1 SNHLY and CDR2 FYNNEI come from the germline V gene. The CDR3 runs 11 residues. Trimming took off 7 bases at V and 5 bases at J, with 8 bases between the two ends. The CDR3: CASNVQETQYF. The CDR3 DNA sequence: TGTGCCAGCAATGTTCAGGAGACCCAGTACTTC.

V is TRBV4-2 and J is TRBJ1-2; 10 bases are shared with TRBD1. The CDR3 is 14 residues long. The ends lost 4 bases at V and 7 bases at J; junction bases unmatched: 6. Germline values: CDR1 LGHNA, CDR2 YNFKEQ. The DNA for the CDR3 is TGTGCCAGCAGCCCCGAGGGACAGGGGCCTGGCTACACCTTC. Translation: CASSPEGQGPGYTF.

This chain uses TRBV18 with TRBJ1-5, with a tentative D call TRBD1 (6 bases). The CDR3 is 15 residues long. V was pared by 1 base and J by 3 bases, with 10 bases between. Germline CDR1 and CDR2: KGHSH and LQKENI. CDR3 residues: CASSPLGQINQPQHF. For the CDR3, the DNA is TGTGCCAGCTCACCACTCGGACAGATCAATCAGCCCCAGCATTTT.

The CDR3 coding sequence is TGCGCCAGCTCATGGACAGGAGCTGGAAACACCATATATTTT. It encodes CASSWTGAGNTIYF. The rearrangement links TRBV23-1 to TRBJ1-3; the match to TRBD1 covers 7 bases. TRBV23-1 is an ORF; its function is uncertain. V lost 8 bases to trimming and J lost 2 bases; unmatched junction nucleotides: 6. This CDR3 has 14 residues.

V usage is TRBV21-1 and J usage is TRBJ2-5; the table's D call TRBD2 went unverified against the DNA. TRBV21-1 constitutes a pseudogene. This CDR3 is 22 amino acids long. The CDR3 is CASSAGLCVVGRAGEQVETQYF. CDR3 bases: TGTGCCAGCAGCGCGGGACTTTGTGTAGTCGGGAGGGCCGGGGAACAAGTGGAGACCCAGTACTTC.

CDR3 sequence reads: CASSRMGLAGGGYEQYF. CDR3 in DNA: TGTGCCAGCAGCCGGATGGGACTAGCGGGAGGGGGCTACGAGCAGTACTTC. The V call is TRBV3-1 (or the pseudogene TRBV3-2), the J call TRBJ2-7; 16 nucleotides align to TRBD2. V dropped 4 bases and J dropped 3; count of bases not matched to a gene: 6. Germline CDR1 and CDR2: LGHDT and YNNKEL (reference sequence). The CDR3 spans 17 residues.

This chain links TRBV5-1 with TRBJ1-4; the D gene is possibly TRBD1 (6 bases). V lost 3 bases and J lost 2, with 11 bases in between. CDR3 size: 15 residues. Per germline, CDR1 SGHRS and CDR2 YFSETQ. The CDR3 coding sequence is TGCGCCAGCAGCTCCGCAGGGGCCACTAATGAAAAACTGTTTTTT. Amino acids: CASSSAGATNEKLFF.

This clone was seen a few times. CDR3 in amino acids: CASSPETDRDGYTF. CDR3 bases: TGTGCCAGCAGCCCAGAGACGGACAGAGATGGCTACACCTTC. This sequence joins TRBV5-4 and TRBJ1-2; tentatively, D is TRBD1 (6 bases). V was trimmed by 4 bases and J by 6 bases, leaving 16 bases between them. This CDR3 region has 14 residues. Per the germline V gene, CDR1 is SGHNT and CDR2 is YYREEE (reference sequence).

This rearrangement joins TRBV20-1 to TRBJ2-3; D gene uncertain. The ends were cut back, 3 bases at V and 2 bases at J, with 12 bases in the middle. This CDR3 contains 14 residues. The germline V gene encodes CDR1 DFQATT and CDR2 SNEGSKA (reference sequence). Here the CDR3 DNA reads TGCAGTGCTAGTCGGATAGACTTCACAGATACGCAGTATTTT. Protein sequence: CSASRIDFTDTQYF.

V and J are TRBV11-2 and TRBJ1-2; no clear D gene. V was pared by 4 bases and J by 6 bases, with 15 bases between. The CDR3 is 14 amino acids. The germline CDR1 and CDR2 sequences are SGHAT and FQNNGV. CDR3 residues: CASSSTRRRDGYTF. The CDR3 nucleotides are TGTGCCAGCAGCTCTACACGCCGGCGGGATGGCTACACCTTC.

V is TRBV10-3 and J is TRBJ1-2; perhaps TRBD1 as D (6 bases). The ends were cut back, 7 bases at V and 7 bases at J, with 16 bases in the middle. Germline V gene lookup returns CDR1 ENHRY and CDR2 SYGVKD. This CDR3 region has 13 residues. The CDR3 DNA sequence: TGTGCCATCACGGGCACACAGGGCGCTGGCTACACCTTC. It is translated as CAITGTQGAGYTF.

Points on this clone: One junction end disagrees with the germline gene, perhaps due to a read error. This chain connects TRBV7-7 to TRBJ2-3; no definite D call. The CDR3 has 14 residues. The germline gives CDR1 SSHAT, CDR2 FNYEAQ (reference sequence). The CDR3, as DNA: TGTGCTAGCAGCTTAGAATACAGTTCCGATACGCAGTATTTT. Protein sequence: CASSLEYSSDTQYF.

V usage is TRBV15 and J usage is TRBJ1-5; D unclear. The CDR3 spans 15 residues. Trimming removed 0 bases at V and 2 bases at J, with 8 bases between. Germline-derived CDR1 and CDR2 are LNHNV and YYDKDF (reference sequence). Here the CDR3 reads CATSREWGGNQPQHF. DNA for the CDR3: TGTGCCACCAGCAGAGAATGGGGAGGCAATCAGCCCCAGCATTTT.

The rearrangement joins TRBV12-3 or TRBV12-4 to TRBJ1-1, with D perhaps matching TRBD1 (5 bases). This CDR3 region has 13 residues. With 6 bases removed from V and 7 bases from J, the gap between germline ends came to 15 bases. CDR3 amino acids: CASSLGGGGEAFF. Here the CDR3 DNA reads TGTGCCAGCAGCCTCGGGGGGGGTGGTGAAGCTTTCTTT.

CDR3 sequence: CASSPGQGDTQYF. The CDR3 nucleotides read TGTGCCAGCTCACCGGGACAGGGGGATACGCAGTATTTT. V gene TRBV18 combines with J gene TRBJ2-3; 10 bases are shared with TRBD1. V was clipped by 3 bases and J by 6 bases; unmatched bases: 0. Germline V CDR1 and CDR2: KGHSH, LQKENI. This CDR3 has 13 amino acids.

The chain combines TRBV11-3 with TRBJ1-2, with D possibly TRBD1 on 5 matching bases. This CDR3 is built from 14 residues. Germline V gene sequence: CDR1 SGHNT, CDR2 YENEEA. Between the trimmed V and J ends, which lost 1 base and 0 bases, there was a span of 6 bases. CDR3 sequence: CASSLGGANYGYTF. For the CDR3, the DNA is TGTGCCAGCAGCTTAGGGGGCGCTAACTATGGCTACACCTTC.

This chain connects TRBV19 to TRBJ1-2, with 7 bases that match TRBD1. This CDR3 region has 11 residues. The J segment lost 6 bases and the V segment lost 5 bases, leaving 0 bases of the junction unmatched. Germline V lookup: CDR1 LNHDA, CDR2 SQIVND (reference sequence). In DNA form, the CDR3 reads TGTGCCAGTAGTGACAGGGATGGCTACACCTTC. Its translation: CASSDRDGYTF.

This clone has a handful of counts. This chain connects TRBV18 to TRBJ1-1; perhaps TRBD1 as D (6 bases). Germline V CDR1 and CDR2: KGHSH, LQKENI. Trimming removed 5 bases from V and 0 bases from J, with 10 bases in between. The CDR3 has 14 residues. The CDR3 spells CASSYGQLNTEAFF. As DNA, the CDR3 is TGTGCCAGCTCATATGGACAGCTGAACACTGAAGCTTTCTTT.

This clone appeared once. The chain recombines TRBV7-3 with TRBJ1-6; 8 nucleotides align to TRBD1. Germline-derived CDR1 and CDR2 are SGHTA and FQGTGA. This CDR3 contains 14 residues. V lost 5 bases to trimming and J lost 9 bases; unmatched junction nucleotides: 6. CDR3 DNA: TGTGCCAGCAGCCTGACAGGGGAACTTTCACCCCTCCACTTT. Translating it yields CASSLTGELSPLHF.

The J gene is TRBJ2-5, the V gene TRBV2; 11 bases agree with TRBD2. The V gene end was trimmed by 6 bases and the J gene end by 1 base; junction bases not matched to a gene: 13. Germline V gene data show CDR1 as SNHLY and CDR2 as FYNNEI. The CDR3 runs to 18 residues. The CDR3 loop is CASSGRGLAATGQETQYF. The CDR3 DNA sequence: TGTGCCAGCAGCGGAAGGGGACTAGCGGCTACGGGCCAAGAGACCCAGTACTTC. Combining the CDR3 with reference TRBV2 and TRBJ2-5 gives the whole variable domain EPEVTQTPSHQVTQMGQEVILRCVPISNHLYFYWYRQILGQKVEFLVSFYNNEISEKSEIFDDQFSVERPDGSNFTLKIRSTKLEDSAMYFCASSGRGLAATGQETQYFGPGTRLLVL.

The rearrangement links TRBV7-8 to TRBJ2-3; 8 bases fit TRBD2. CDR1 is SGHVS and CDR2 is FQNEAQ in the germline V gene. The CDR3 spans 15 residues. V lost 1 base and J lost 6; bases outside the gene matches: 6. This CDR3 is CASSLVSGSGDTQYF. The CDR3 nucleotides are TGTGCCAGCAGCTTAGTGAGCGGGAGTGGTGATACGCAGTATTTT.

This rearrangement joins TRBV11-2 to TRBJ2-4; TRBD1 might be the D (6 bases). Per the germline V gene, CDR1 is SGHAT and CDR2 is FQNNGV. V was cut by 0 bases and J by 1 base, with 16 bases left in between. This CDR3 region has 18 residues. As DNA, the CDR3 is TGTGCCAGCAGCTTAGATGGCCCAGGGGTTGCGGCCAAAAACATTCAGTACTTC. It yields the protein CASSLDGPGVAAKNIQYF. The whole variable domain, filled in from reference TRBV11-2 and TRBJ2-4, reads EAGVAQSPRYKIIEKRQSVAFWCNPISGHATLYWYQQILGQGPKLLIQFQNNGVVDDSQLPKDRFSAERLKGVDSTLKIQPAKLEDSAVYLCASSLDGPGVAAKNIQYFGAGTRLSVL.

This chain joins TRBV6-5 and TRBJ2-7; 9 bases fit TRBD1. Germline V gene sequence: CDR1 MNHEY, CDR2 SVGAGI. Trimming cost V 4 bases and J 0 bases; bases outside gene matches: 4. CDR3 length: 15 amino acids. The CDR3 here is CASSLDRGSSYEQYF. In DNA form, the CDR3 reads TGTGCCAGCAGTTTGGACAGGGGTAGCTCCTACGAGCAGTACTTC.

This clone was seen a single time. The V call is TRBV27, the J call TRBJ2-2; D is unclear. V lost 6 bases to trimming and J lost 1 base, with 12 bases between them. Germline values: CDR1 MNHEY, CDR2 SMNVEV (reference sequence). This CDR3 contains 15 residues. CDR3 sequence (DNA): TGTGCCAGCAGATCCGGAGCTTTGAACACCGGGGAGCTGTTTTTT. Translating it yields CASRSGALNTGELFF.

This clone was picked up one time. The chain carries TRBV29-1 and TRBJ1-1; 8 nucleotides align to TRBD1. CDR1 SQVTM and CDR2 ANQGSEA come from the germline V gene. The V segment lost 7 bases and the J segment 2 bases; nucleotides outside the gene matches: 9. The CDR3 contains 14 residues. This chain's CDR3 is CSGRTGPINTEAFF. The CDR3 bases are TGCAGCGGACGGACAGGGCCTATTAACACTGAAGCTTTCTTT.

This clone occurred a few times. V gene TRBV5-8 combines with J gene TRBJ1-5, with TRBD1 as a possible D gene (5 bases). V lost 0 bases and J 5 bases, leaving 12 bases between the germline ends. Looked up from germline, CDR1 is SGHTS and CDR2 is YDEGEE. The CDR3 has 15 amino acids. CDR3 residues: CASSLVRGQDQPQHF. CDR3 in DNA: TGTGCCAGCAGCTTGGTTAGGGGTCAGGATCAGCCCCAGCATTTT.

CDR3 bases: TGTGCCATCACCCCGGCGGCTAGCTATCACACCGGGGAGCTGTTTTTT. It yields the protein CAITPAASYHTGELFF. V is TRBV10-3 and J is TRBJ2-2; maybe TRBD2 (5 bases). Germline CDR1 ENHRY, CDR2 SYGVKD. V gave up 7 bases and J gave up 3 bases, with 18 bases separating them. The CDR3 covers 16 residues.

The J gene is TRBJ2-7, the V gene TRBV10-3, with 9 nucleotides matching TRBD1. The CDR3 covers 16 residues. V trimming: 3 bases; J trimming: 5 bases; junction bases outside the gene matches: 11. The germline V gene encodes CDR1 ENHRY and CDR2 SYGVKD. CDR3 sequence reads: CAISDPGTGSENEQYF. The CDR3, as DNA: TGTGCCATCAGTGATCCCGGGACAGGGTCAGAAAACGAGCAGTACTTC.